The 19 T cell receptor beta chains below all came from one sample that was sequenced in a study of blood T cell repertoires in COVID-19. Clones were sequenced by immunoSEQ multiplex PCR, and TCRdb holds only the in-frame ones, with some missing. The sample has 400,000 to 500,000 clones, about 88% seen once. Input material: PBMCs or T cells enriched from blood (not recorded which). The receptors shown here come from a young woman who had been exposed to COVID-19.

This chain joins TRBV12-3 or TRBV12-4 and TRBJ2-1, with D unresolved. The V end was cut by 3 bases, the J end by 6 bases, with 9 bases between. This CDR3 has 13 amino acids. CDR3 DNA sequence: TGTGCCAGCAGTTTTTCCGTGAGCAATGAGCAGTTCTTC. Translating gives CASSFSVSNEQFF.

Regarding this clone: The junction and the germline gene differ at one end; a read error may be behind it. The chain recombines TRBV2 with TRBJ2-7; no firm D call. The CDR3 loop spans 11 amino acids. Germline V CDR1 and CDR2: SNHLY, FYNNEI. CDR3 in DNA: TGTGCCAGCAGTGACACAGAAGCTCTTGACTTC. This encodes CASSDTEALDF.

This clone showed up just a few times. Within the sample, other DNA sequences also encode this same CDR3. The chain is built from TRBV28 and TRBJ1-5, with no clear D. V was shortened by 3 bases and J by 11 bases, with 8 bases between the two germline ends. This CDR3 has 11 residues. CDR1 is MDHEN and CDR2 is SYDVKM in the germline V gene. CDR3 amino acids: CASSFSGSQHF. The CDR3 coding sequence is TGTGCCAGCAGTTTTTCGGGGTCCCAGCATTTT.

The gene calls are TRBV19 and TRBJ2-1; 7 nucleotides agree with TRBD2. The V gene end was trimmed by 3 bases and the J gene end by 3 bases; junction bases not matched to a gene: 2. Germline CDR1 reads LNHDA; CDR2 reads SQIVND (reference sequence). CDR3 length equals 14 residues. The CDR3 coding sequence is TGTGCCAGTAGTATTGGGGGGGACTACAATGAGCAGTTCTTC. Residues: CASSIGGDYNEQFF.

The chain has TRBV29-1 and TRBJ1-1, with 7 bases lining up with TRBD1. Germline CDR1 is SQVTM and CDR2 is ANQGSEA. The CDR3 is made up of 13 amino acids. V was pared by 5 bases and J by 1 base, with 4 bases of the junction left unmatched. The CDR3 loop is CSVRDSPNTEAFF. The CDR3 DNA is TGCAGCGTTCGGGACAGCCCGAACACTGAAGCTTTCTTT.

This clone has a single count. The chain joins TRBV27 to TRBJ1-1; 7 nucleotides match TRBD1. V gave up 2 bases and J gave up 2 bases; unmatched junction bases: 14. CDR3 length: 18 amino acids. Germline V gene lookup returns CDR1 MNHEY and CDR2 SMNVEV (reference sequence). The CDR3 is CASSLAPPGGGRNTEAFF. The CDR3 DNA reads as TGTGCCAGCAGTTTAGCCCCCCCAGGGGGAGGCCGAAACACTGAAGCTTTCTTT.

The chain employs TRBV29-1 and TRBJ2-3; a weak D match, TRBD2 (6 bases). There are 16 residues in the CDR3. CDR1 SQVTM and CDR2 ANQGSEA come from the germline V gene. V was cut by 0 bases and J by 5 bases, with 18 bases left in between. The CDR3 DNA is TGCAGCGTTGAAGATCTACGTGTCGCGGGAAAAGATACGCAGTATTTT. Amino acids: CSVEDLRVAGKDTQYF.

This clone was found a few times. The chain employs TRBV7-2 and TRBJ2-1, with D possibly matching TRBD2 (5 bases). Deletions cut 5 bases from V and 7 bases from J, with 21 bases between. The CDR3 runs 16 residues. CDR1 SGHTA and CDR2 FQGNSA come from the germline V gene. The CDR3 loop is CASSLQVASLRNEQFF. In nucleotides, the CDR3 is TGTGCCAGCAGCCTACAAGTAGCGTCCCTCAGGAATGAGCAGTTCTTC.

The V call is TRBV7-2, the J call TRBJ1-6, with 8 bases fitting TRBD1. There are 17 residues in the CDR3. CDR1 is SGHTA and CDR2 is FQGNSA in the germline V gene. J lost 1 base, V lost 3 bases, and 5 bases had no gene match. For the CDR3, the DNA is TGTGCCAGCAGCTTGAGTCAGGGGGCGTCCTATAATTCACCCCTCCACTTT. It yields the protein CASSLSQGASYNSPLHF.

The chain couples TRBV3-1 (or the pseudogene TRBV3-2) to TRBJ2-1, with TRBD2 as a possible D gene (6 bases). V was pared by 8 bases and J by 9 bases, with 8 bases between. CDR3 length: 10 residues. The germline CDR1 and CDR2 sequences are LGHDT and YNNKEL (reference sequence). The CDR3 protein is CASGGVEQFF. The DNA of the CDR3 is TGTGCCAGCGGAGGGGTTGAGCAGTTCTTC.

The chain links TRBV5-6 to TRBJ2-1; D is ambiguous. Germline values: CDR1 SGHDT, CDR2 YYEEEE. V was trimmed by 7 bases and J by 0 bases, leaving 11 bases between them. The CDR3 totals 14 residues. CDR3 nucleotide sequence: TGTGCCAGCTTCTACGCGTTCTCCTACAATGAGCAGTTCTTC. Protein product: CASFYAFSYNEQFF.

This clone appeared a single time. The chain links TRBV12-5 to TRBJ2-1; the match to TRBD1 covers 8 bases. CDR3 length equals 14 residues. V shed 6 bases and J 9 bases; nucleotides not matched to a gene: 10. Germline V gene sequence: CDR1 LGHNT, CDR2 FRNRAP. The CDR3 bases are TGTGCTAGTGGGCCGGGACAGGCCCCGGGTGAGCAGTTCTTC. Protein product: CASGPGQAPGEQFF.

This chain connects TRBV10-3 to TRBJ2-7; 7 bases line up with TRBD1. CDR3 length: 17 amino acids. The germline V gene encodes CDR1 ENHRY and CDR2 SYGVKD. Trimming cost V 2 bases and J 0 bases; bases outside gene matches: 10. CDR3 protein: CAISETTGTASSYEQYF. The CDR3 nucleotides are TGTGCCATCAGTGAGACTACCGGGACAGCGAGCTCCTACGAGCAGTACTTC.

The J gene is TRBJ1-4, the V gene TRBV29-1; TRBD1 aligns across 8 bases. This CDR3 comprises 14 residues. Germline loops: CDR1 SQVTM, CDR2 ANQGSEA. J lost 7 bases, V lost 0 bases, and 4 bases had no gene match. CDR3 nucleotide sequence: TGCAGCGTTGAAGACAGGGGGCTAACTGAAAAACTGTTTTTT. Translation: CSVEDRGLTEKLFF.

In this sample, this clone turned up once. The chain recombines TRBV10-1 with TRBJ2-1, with a weak D call TRBD1 (6 bases). The CDR3 covers 13 residues. Trimming took 4 bases from V and 8 from J, leaving 12 bases between them. Per the germline V gene, CDR1 is WNHNN and CDR2 is SYGVQD (reference sequence). CDR3 sequence (DNA): TGCGCCAGCAGTGTCCCAGGGGACCATGAGCAGTTCTTC. This gives the protein CASSVPGDHEQFF.

The chain combines TRBV7-9 with TRBJ1-1; 8 nucleotides match TRBD1. The CDR3 is 12 amino acids. The germline gives CDR1 SEHNR, CDR2 FQNEAQ (reference sequence). Trimming removed 5 bases from V and 11 bases from J; junction bases left unmatched: 7. CDR3 sequence reads: CASSPSDRGAFF. CDR3 DNA sequence: TGTGCCAGCAGCCCATCCGACAGGGGCGCTTTCTTT.

The chain employs TRBV28 and TRBJ2-1; 11 bases map to TRBD2. J lost 4 bases, V lost 1 base, and 3 bases had no gene match. Germline assignment: CDR1 MDHEN and CDR2 SYDVKM. There are 16 residues in the CDR3. CDR3 region: CASSLSLAGGYNEQFF. For the CDR3, the DNA is TGTGCCAGCAGTTTATCGCTAGCGGGGGGTTACAATGAGCAGTTCTTC.

The V and J genes are TRBV19 and TRBJ1-2; TRBD1 matches at 7 bases. The CDR3 spans 13 residues. Germline V gene lookup returns CDR1 LNHDA and CDR2 SQIVND (reference sequence). The V and J ends lost 5 bases and 6 bases, in that order; junction bases with no gene match: 6. CDR3 DNA sequence: TGTGCCAGTAGTGCCACAGGGGAAGATGGCTACACCTTC. It yields the protein CASSATGEDGYTF.

The V and J genes are TRBV28 and TRBJ1-1; TRBD1 might be the D (6 bases). There are 11 residues in the CDR3. The germline CDR1 and CDR2 sequences are MDHEN and SYDVKM. Trimming took off 5 bases at V and 10 bases at J, with 11 bases between the two ends. DNA for the CDR3: TGTGCCAGCAGTATACAGGGTGCAGCTTTCTTT. Protein product: CASSIQGAAFF.